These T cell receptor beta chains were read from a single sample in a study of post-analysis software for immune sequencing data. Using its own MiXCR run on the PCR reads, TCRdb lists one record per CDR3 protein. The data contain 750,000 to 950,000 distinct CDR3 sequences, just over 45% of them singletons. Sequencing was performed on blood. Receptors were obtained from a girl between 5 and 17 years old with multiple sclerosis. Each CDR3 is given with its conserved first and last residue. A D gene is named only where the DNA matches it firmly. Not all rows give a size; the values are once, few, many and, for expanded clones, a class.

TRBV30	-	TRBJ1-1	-	CAWSIWGLDTEAFF	TGTGCCTGGAGTATTTGGGGGTTGGACACTGAAGCTTTCTTT
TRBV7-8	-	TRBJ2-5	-	CASSLVPEQETQYF	TGTGCCAGCAGCTTAGTCCCAGAGCAAGAGACCCAGTACTTC
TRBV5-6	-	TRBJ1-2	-	CASSLGQGTAGYTF	TGTGCCAGCAGCTTGGGGCAGGGTACTGCTGGCTACACCTTC
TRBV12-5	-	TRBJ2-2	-	CASGLVHGDTGELFF	TGTGCTAGTGGTTTGGTACATGGCGACACCGGGGAGCTGTTTTTT
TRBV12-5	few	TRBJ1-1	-	CASGFPQDRGVGTEAFF	TGTGCTAGTGGTTTCCCTCAGGATAGGGGCGTAGGCACTGAAGCTTTCTTT
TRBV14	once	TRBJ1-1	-	CASSQDLVGTEAFF	TGTGCCAGCAGCCAAGATTTGGTGGGCACTGAAGCTTTCTTT
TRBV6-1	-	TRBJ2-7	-	CASSEAPRAPYEQYF	TGTGCCAGCAGTGAAGCCCCGCGGGCGCCCTACGAGCAGTACTTC
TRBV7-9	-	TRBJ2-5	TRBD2	CASSSPTSGRAETQYF	TGTGCCAGCAGCTCTCCGACTAGCGGGAGGGCCGAGACCCAGTACTTC
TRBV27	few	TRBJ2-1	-	CASSFGANNEQFF	TGTGCCAGCAGTTTTGGGGCGAACAATGAGCAGTTCTTC
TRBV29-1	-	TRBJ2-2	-	CSGRSGNTGELFF	TGCAGCGGCCGGTCAGGTAACACCGGGGAGCTGTTTTTT
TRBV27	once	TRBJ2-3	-	CASSFLDGRRDTQYF	TGTGCCAGCAGTTTCCTCGACGGGAGAAGAGATACGCAGTATTTT
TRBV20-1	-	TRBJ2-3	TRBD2	CSARDGAGVSDTQYF	TGCAGTGCTAGAGATGGGGCGGGAGTGTCGGATACGCAGTATTTT
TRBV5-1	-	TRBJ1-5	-	CASSADGAGQPQHF	TGCGCCAGCAGCGCGGACGGGGCGGGCCAGCCCCAGCATTTT
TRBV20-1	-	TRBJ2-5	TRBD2	CSASFPSGRSETQYF	TGCAGTGCTAGTTTTCCTAGCGGGAGATCGGAGACCCAGTACTTC
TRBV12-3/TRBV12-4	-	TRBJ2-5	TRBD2	CASSLISGGQETQYF	TGTGCCAGCAGTTTGATTAGCGGGGGTCAAGAGACCCAGTACTTC
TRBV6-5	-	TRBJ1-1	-	CASRSGYTEAFF	TGTGCCAGCAGATCAGGGTACACCGAAGCTTTCTTT
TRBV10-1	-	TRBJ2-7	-	CASSGSRDSPYNEQYF	TGCGCCAGCAGTGGAAGCCGGGACTCACCTTACAATGAGCAGTACTTC
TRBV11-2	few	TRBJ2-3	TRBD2	CASSLSGRPDTQYF	TGTGCCAGCAGCTTGAGCGGGAGGCCAGATACGCAGTATTTT
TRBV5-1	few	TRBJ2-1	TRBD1	CASSLGDRDNEQFF	TGCGCCAGCAGCTTGGGGGACAGGGACAATGAGCAGTTCTTC
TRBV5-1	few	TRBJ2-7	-	CASSSPTIPYEQYF	TGCGCCAGCAGCTCCCCGACTATCCCTTACGAGCAGTACTTC
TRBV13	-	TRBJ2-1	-	CASSLRRTGRNEQFF	TGTGCCAGCAGCTTACGCCGTACCGGGAGAAATGAGCAGTTCTTC
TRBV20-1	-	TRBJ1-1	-	CSALPLWAFF	TGCAGTGCCCTACCCCTCTGGGCTTTCTTT
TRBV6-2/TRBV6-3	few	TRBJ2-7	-	CASRWGHEQYF	TGTGCCAGCAGGTGGGGACACGAGCAGTACTTC
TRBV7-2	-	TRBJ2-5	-	CASRRQETQYF	TGTGCCAGCAGACGCCAAGAGACCCAGTACTTC
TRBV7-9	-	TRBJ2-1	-	CASSLIPNNEQFF	TGTGCCAGCAGCTTAATCCCCAACAATGAGCAGTTCTTC
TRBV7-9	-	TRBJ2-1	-	CASSLALGPYNEQFF	TGTGCCAGCAGCCTTGCACTGGGCCCCTACAATGAGCAGTTCTTC
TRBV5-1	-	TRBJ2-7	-	CASSLGTESSYEQYF	TGCGCCAGCAGCTTGGGTACGGAAAGCTCCTACGAGCAGTACTTC
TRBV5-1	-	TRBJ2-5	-	CASSWGARVETQYF	TGCGCCAGCAGCTGGGGAGCCAGGGTTGAGACCCAGTACTTC
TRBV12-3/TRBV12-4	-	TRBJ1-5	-	CASSLREDQPQHF	TGTGCCAGCAGTTTAAGAGAGGACCAGCCCCAGCATTTT
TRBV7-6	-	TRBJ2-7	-	CASSLEIGSYEQYF	TGTGCCAGCAGCTTAGAAATAGGTTCCTACGAGCAGTACTTC
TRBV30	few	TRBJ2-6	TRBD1	CAWSVQGFGANVLTF	TGTGCCTGGAGTGTACAGGGGTTTGGGGCCAACGTCCTGACTTTC
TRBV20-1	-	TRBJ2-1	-	CSASVKSGYNEQFF	TGCAGTGCTAGCGTCAAGTCTGGTTACAATGAGCAGTTCTTC
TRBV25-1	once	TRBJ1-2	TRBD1	CASSEYTGAIYGYTF	TGTGCCAGCAGTGAATACACAGGGGCAATCTATGGCTACACCTTC
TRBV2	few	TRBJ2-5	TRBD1	CASRKGQDLQETQYF	TGTGCCAGCAGGAAGGGACAGGACCTCCAAGAGACCCAGTACTTC
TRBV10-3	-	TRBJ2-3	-	CAISDRGRVDTRYF	TGTGCCATCAGTGATCGGGGTAGGGTAGATACGCGGTATTTT
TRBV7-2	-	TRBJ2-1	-	CASSLVGILAIKYNEQFF	TGTGCCAGCAGCTTAGTCGGGATACTAGCTATAAAATACAATGAGCAGTTCTTC
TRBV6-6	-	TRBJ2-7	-	CASKISDAPGEQYF	TGTGCCAGCAAAATTAGCGATGCCCCTGGAGAGCAGTACTTC
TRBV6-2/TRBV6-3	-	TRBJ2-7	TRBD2	CASGAPGLVYEQYF	TGTGCCAGCGGAGCCCCCGGACTAGTTTACGAGCAGTACTTC
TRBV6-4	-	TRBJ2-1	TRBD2	CASRTSGESYNEQFF	TGTGCCAGCCGGACTAGCGGGGAAAGTTACAATGAGCAGTTCTTC
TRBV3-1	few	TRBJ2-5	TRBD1	CASSQNRQGAMETQYF	TGTGCCAGCAGCCAAAACCGACAGGGGGCTATGGAGACCCAGTACTTC
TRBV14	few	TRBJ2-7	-	CASSPRVQGTTYEQYF	TGTGCCAGCAGCCCCAGAGTACAGGGAACGACCTACGAGCAGTACTTC
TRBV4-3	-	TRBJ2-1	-	CASSVGKVNNEQFF	TGCGCCAGCAGTGTCGGGAAGGTTAACAATGAGCAGTTCTTC
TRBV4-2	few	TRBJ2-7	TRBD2	CASSQAPTSGSSYEQYF	TGTGCCAGCAGCCAAGCCCCTACTAGCGGGAGCTCCTACGAGCAGTACTTC
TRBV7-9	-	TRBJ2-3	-	CASSLMTTGTDTQYF	TGTGCCAGCAGCTTAATGACAACGGGCACAGATACGCAGTATTTT
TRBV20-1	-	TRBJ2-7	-	CSARDLGYSSYEQYF	TGCAGTGCTAGAGATCTTGGTTACAGCTCCTACGAGCAGTACTTC
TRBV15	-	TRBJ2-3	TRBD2	CATSRDPTSGRGDTQYF	TGTGCCACCAGCAGAGATCCTACTAGCGGGAGGGGTGATACGCAGTATTTT
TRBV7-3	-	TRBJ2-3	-	CASSPYRTSTDTQYF	TGTGCCAGCAGCCCTTACAGGACTAGCACAGATACGCAGTATTTT
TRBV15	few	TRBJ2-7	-	CATSRGANAYEQYF	TGTGCCACCAGCAGGGGGGCGAACGCCTACGAGCAGTACTTC
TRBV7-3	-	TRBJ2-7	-	CASSLHFGDSYEQYF	TGTGCCAGCAGCTTACATTTTGGGGACTCCTACGAGCAGTACTTC
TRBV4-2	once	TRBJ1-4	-	CASSRGQNAEKLFF	TGTGCCAGCAGCCGAGGACAAAATGCTGAAAAACTGTTTTTT
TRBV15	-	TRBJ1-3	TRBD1	CATSRDRGHGNTIYF	TGTGCCACCAGCAGAGACAGGGGGCACGGAAACACCATATATTTT
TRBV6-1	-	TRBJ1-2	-	CASRGLRAGFGYGYTF	TGTGCCAGCAGGGGCCTGAGGGCAGGGTTCGGATATGGCTACACCTTC
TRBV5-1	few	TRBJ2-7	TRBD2	CASSLDLAGGGSEQYF	TGCGCCAGCAGCTTGGACCTAGCGGGAGGTGGCAGCGAGCAGTACTTC
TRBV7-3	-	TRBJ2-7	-	CASSSPSTGLSSYEQYF	TGTGCCAGCAGCTCTCCCTCGACAGGACTAAGCTCCTACGAGCAGTACTTC